The 13 T cell receptor beta chains below come from one sample, sequenced in a study of tumor-infiltrating lymphocytes in oesophageal squamous cell carcinoma. TCRdb passed the PCR reads through MiXCR, listing each CDR3 protein once. The data show more than 10,000 distinct CDR3 sequences, around 50% seen once. The sample consisted of esophageal tumor tissue. The receptors originated from a female donor with esophageal squamous cell carcinoma.

This chain connects TRBV7-2 to TRBJ2-3; 13 bases line up with TRBD2. The J call is uncertain, as TRBJ2-7 better fits the DNA end. This CDR3 region has 15 residues. In germline, CDR1 is SGHTA, CDR2 FQGNSA. DNA for the CDR3: TGTGCCAGCAGCTTCAGGACTAGCGGGGGCTACGAGCAGTACTTC. It translates to CASSFRTSGGYEQYF.

The genes are TRBV7-6 and TRBJ2-7; D is unclear. Germline CDR1 reads SGHVS; CDR2 reads FNYEAQ. The CDR3 length is 13 residues. The V end lost 1 base, the J end lost 1 base, and 5 bases lay between the germline ends. The CDR3, as DNA: TGTGCCAGCAGCTTAGGGCGGTCCTACGAGCAGTACTTC. This encodes CASSLGRSYEQYF.

As for this clonotype: A much bigger clone sits one base away, suggesting this may be a read error. The CDR3 spells CASSIQGLAGGFTGELYF. CDR3 in DNA: TGTGCCAGTAGTATCCAGGGACTAGCGGGAGGATTCACCGGGGAGCTGTATTTT. J is TRBJ2-3 and V is TRBV19; TRBD2 aligns across 15 bases. CDR1 and CDR2 from the germline V gene are LNHDA and SQIVND (reference sequence). V lost 3 bases to trimming and J lost 14 bases; unmatched junction nucleotides: 18. This CDR3 spans 18 amino acids. Supplemented by reference TRBV19 and TRBJ2-3, the full variable domain reads DGGITQSPKYLFRKEGQNVTLSCEQNLNHDAMYWYRQDPGQGLRLIYYSQIVNDFQKGDIAEGYSVSREKKESFPLTVTSAQKNPTAFYLCASSIQGLAGGFTGELYFGPGTRLTVL.

The CDR3 DNA reads as TGTGCCAGCAATACTGCCGGATTGTCTCTAGGCTACACCTTC. It translates to CASNTAGLSLGYTF. The V call is TRBV28, the J call TRBJ1-2; D unresolved. The CDR3 length is 14 residues. V was trimmed by 7 bases and J by 8 bases, leaving 20 bases between them. Germline CDR1 MDHEN, CDR2 SYDVKM.

The chain couples TRBV6-5 to TRBJ2-7; no firm D call. This CDR3 comprises 13 residues. V gave up 11 bases and J gave up 0 bases, with 14 bases separating them. Germline V lookup: CDR1 MNHEY, CDR2 SVGAGI. CDR3: CAGKGINSYEQYF. Here the CDR3 DNA reads TGTGCCGGCAAGGGAATTAACTCCTACGAGCAGTACTTC.

The chain joins TRBV7-2 to TRBJ2-3; 11 bases map to TRBD1. Germline V CDR1 and CDR2: SGHTA, FQGNSA. CDR3 length: 15 residues. Trimming took 3 bases from V and 6 from J; bases not matched to a gene: 5. CDR3 protein: CASSFRTGGADTQYF. The DNA for the CDR3 is TGTGCCAGCAGCTTTAGGACAGGGGGCGCGGATACGCAGTATTTT.

J is TRBJ2-5 and V is TRBV6-6, with a tentative D call TRBD2 (7 bases). The J call may be in error: the DNA end matches TRBJ2-1 better. In germline, CDR1 is MNHNY, CDR2 SVGAGI (reference sequence). This CDR3 spans 13 amino acids. CDR3 amino acids: CASDQGRAYEQFF. In nucleotides, the CDR3 is TGTGCCAGCGATCAGGGGAGGGCTTACGAGCAGTTCTTC.

This clonotype was seen many times. Being one base from a much bigger clone, this may be a read error. V gene TRBV10-1 combines with J gene TRBJ2-7, with a weak D call TRBD1 (6 bases). The CDR3 is 15 amino acids. Trimming shortened V by 5 bases and J by 7 bases, and 21 bases separated the two germline ends. Germline loops: CDR1 WNHNN, CDR2 SYGVQD (reference sequence). Written as DNA, the CDR3 is TGCGCCAGCAGTCGCCCAGGGGTCGGCTACAATGAGCAGTACTTC. It yields the protein CASSRPGVGYNEQYF.

In the case of this clonotype: One end of the junction is discordant with germline, which a read error may explain. The rearrangement joins TRBV10-3 to TRBJ2-1, with D perhaps assigned TRBD1 or TRBD2 (6 bases each). Germline values: CDR1 ENHRY, CDR2 SYGVKD. The CDR3 contains 15 residues. The CDR3, as DNA: TGTGCCATCAGTGGGGGGGCCCCCTCCAACAATGAGCAGTTCTTC. Translated: CAISGGAPSNNEQFF.

This rearrangement joins TRBV24-1 to TRBJ2-7; 13 bases are shared with TRBD2. The assigned J gene may be wrong: the sequence end matches TRBJ2-1 better. In germline, CDR1 is KGHDR, CDR2 SFDVKD. The CDR3 spans 17 residues. CDR3 nucleotide sequence: TGTGCCACCAGTGATCCCGGAACTAGCGGGAGGGCTGGTGAGCAGTTCTTC. It yields the protein CATSDPGTSGRAGEQFF.

This clonotype was counted between two and nine times. Since the CDR3 does not end with the conserved phenylalanine or tryptophan, this likely comes from a read error. The limits of the CDR3 on the DNA are not certain, so only TCRdb's listed CDR3 is given. The chain uses TRBV28 and TRBJ2-6; whether TRBD1, the table's D call, matches the DNA was not checked. The CDR3 spans 17 residues, counting both ends. CDR1 and CDR2 from the germline V gene are MDHEN and SYDVKM. CDR3: CASSLPAGIPYEQYFGA.

The V and J genes are TRBV7-8 and TRBJ2-7; TRBD1 matches at 9 bases. The V and J ends lost 5 bases and 4 bases, in that order; junction bases with no gene match: 15. Per germline, CDR1 SGHVS and CDR2 FQNEAQ. The CDR3 has 17 residues. CDR3 amino acids: CASSRTGGGGGGYEQYF. CDR3 DNA: TGTGCCAGCAGCCGAACAGGGGGCGGGGGTGGTGGGTACGAGCAGTACTTC.

The genes are TRBV5-4 and TRBJ1-2; D is perhaps TRBD1 (5 bases). The CDR3 has 15 residues. The germline V gene has CDR1 SGHNT and CDR2 YYREEE (reference sequence). Trimming took 1 base from V and 0 from J, leaving 10 bases between them. CDR3 nucleotides: TGTGCCAGCAGCTTGTTGACAGAGTCTAACTATGGCTACACCTTC. Protein: CASSLLTESNYGYTF.